This T cell receptor (beta chain) was retrieved from a study of T cell changes during pregnancy in multiple sclerosis. Germline values: CDR1 MNHEY, CDR2 SVGAGI. Trimming removed 5 bases at V and 4 bases at J, with 14 bases between. CDR3 size: 15 residues. Measured with immunoSEQ multiplex PCR; TCRdb has only the in-frame clones, and not every one. Of under 70,000 clones listed, 91% are singletons. This rearrangement joins TRBV6-5 to TRBJ1-4; the D gene is possibly TRBD1 (5 bases). This TCR derives from a female donor in good health, enrolled as a control in a pregnancy study. Sequencing was performed on peripheral blood, taken after pregnancy. The CDR3 region is CASSRLSGYNEKLFF. The CDR3 DNA sequence: TGTGCCAGCAGTCGACTTTCAGGGTATAATGAAAAACTGTTTTTT.